This TCR beta chain was obtained from a study of T cell responses to AZD1222 COVID-19 vaccine (dated by TCRdb to about 2021). Concerning the study at large: AZD1222 recipients whose second dose came at about 4 weeks and those whose second dose came at about 12 weeks were combined into one group, since spike-specific TCR depth and breadth did not differ between the two schedules. TCR sequencing covered some 250 trial participants: 200 to 220 given two doses of AZD1222 and about 26 given two doses of MenACWY control vaccine. Enrollment into the trials was organized by age into subgroups of 18-55, 56-69 and 70-plus years, and those subgroups contained approximately 160, 26 and 62 TCR-sequenced participants, respectively.

The sample's time point, from its label and the paper: baseline before first vaccination. Vaccinee samples were obtained from the UK trials COV001 and COV002, which included a single-blind randomized controlled phase 2/3 trial of AZD1222 (ChAdOx1 nCoV-19) in healthy adults. Trial participant PBMC samples were collected at day 0 and day 28 after the second dose for TCRbeta chain sequencing. The CDR3 regions of human TCRbeta chains were analyzed by immunosequencing. On the authors' methods: TCRs in the repertoires were matched against a reference library of SARS-CoV-2-specific TCRs that had been generated with the MIRA antigen-specificity platform. Breadth was defined as the fraction of unique TCRs that were SARS-CoV-2-associated. Depth was defined as the fraction of total T cells that were SARS-CoV-2-associated. Using the MIRA data, each spike-specific TCR was mapped to the spike region that the TCR reacts to and placed in a CD4 or CD8 class. Log10-transformed breadth and depth values were compared by one-way ANOVA with Sidak's multiple comparisons tests. What TCRdb holds here is the immuneACCESS table cut down to in-frame rearrangements. Part of the clones is not present; checked against another copy, under half of the missing clones reflect an unresolved V gene, and the others are unexplained. V and J calls and clone size come straight from that table; D and trimming were deduced from the DNA. The table for this sample lists 95,000 to 150,000 clones; around 87% of them were counted only once. The ten biggest clones cover about 1.2% of the sample.

From a lookup of the germline V gene, CDR1 and CDR2 are MGHRA and YSYEKL. The CDR3, cysteine through phenylalanine, is 16 amino acids long. Only the CDR3 DNA is retained, 48 bases long and in frame from the first base. For this chain, trimming is 0 bases at the V end and 7 bases at the J end, and the number of junction bases without a gene match is 5. General findings and caveats noted by the study authors: Reportedly, almost half of the unique spike-specific TCRs recognized epitopes lying outside the regions that are mutated in the B.1.351 and B.1.1.7 variants. In the small 56-69-year group, the increase in depth fell short of significance, most likely because of low power. Only a handful of AZD1222 recipients were SARS-CoV-2 seropositive at baseline, limiting conclusions about previously exposed vaccinees. Spike-specific TCR breadth and depth rose significantly after two AZD1222 doses compared with day 0 and with MenACWY recipients. No day 14 peak-response samples were available, so repertoires were characterized only after the peak T cell response. Most participants were white British and females outnumbered males, and the authors suggested that clonal diversity may have been underestimated. CD4 TCRs associated with the vaccine covered the entire spike protein, and the dominant responses were in regions 160-218 and 743-854.

Note on this clone: What this receptor recognizes is not known. The record has no base qualities; no much larger clone is one base away.

This receptor was taken from an adult in good health. The rearranged segments are TRBV4-1 and TRBJ2-2; TRBD2 matches 10 bases in the middle. The source material was peripheral blood, sampled on day 0 of AZD1222 vaccination. The nucleotide sequence reads as follows: TGCGCCAGCAGCCAAGACTCCGGACTAGCGGTCGGGGAGCTGTTTTTT. Translated, it reads CASSQDSGLAVGELFF.